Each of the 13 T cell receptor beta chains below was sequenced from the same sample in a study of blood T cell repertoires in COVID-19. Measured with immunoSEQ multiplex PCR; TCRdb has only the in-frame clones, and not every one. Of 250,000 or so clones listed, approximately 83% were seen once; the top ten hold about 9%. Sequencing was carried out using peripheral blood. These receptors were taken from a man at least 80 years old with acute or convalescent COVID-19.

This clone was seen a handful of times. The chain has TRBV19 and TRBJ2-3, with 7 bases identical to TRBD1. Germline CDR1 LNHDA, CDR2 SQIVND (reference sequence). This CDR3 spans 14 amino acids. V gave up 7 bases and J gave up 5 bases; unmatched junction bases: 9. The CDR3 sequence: CASKEGGPRDTQYF. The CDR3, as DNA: TGTGCCAGTAAAGAAGGGGGCCCCCGAGATACGCAGTATTTT. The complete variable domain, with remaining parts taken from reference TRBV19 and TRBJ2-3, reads DGGITQSPKYLFRKEGQNVTLSCEQNLNHDAMYWYRQDPGQGLRLIYYSQIVNDFQKGDIAEGYSVSREKKESFPLTVTSAQKNPTAFYLCASKEGGPRDTQYFGPGTRLTVL.

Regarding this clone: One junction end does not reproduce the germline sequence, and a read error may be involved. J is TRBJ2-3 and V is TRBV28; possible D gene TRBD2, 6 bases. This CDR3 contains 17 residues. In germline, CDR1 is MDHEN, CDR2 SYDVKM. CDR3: CASSLSRLAYGTDAQYF. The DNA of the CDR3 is TGTGCCAGCAGTTTATCGCGCCTAGCGTATGGCACAGATGCGCAGTATTTT.

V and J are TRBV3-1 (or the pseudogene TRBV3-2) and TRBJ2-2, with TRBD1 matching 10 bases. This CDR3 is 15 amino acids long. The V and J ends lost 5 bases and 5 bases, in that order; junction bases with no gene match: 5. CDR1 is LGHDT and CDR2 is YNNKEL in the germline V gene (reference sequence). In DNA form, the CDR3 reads TGTGCCAGCAGCTCGTGGACAGGGGGAACCGGGGAGCTGTTTTTT. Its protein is CASSSWTGGTGELFF.

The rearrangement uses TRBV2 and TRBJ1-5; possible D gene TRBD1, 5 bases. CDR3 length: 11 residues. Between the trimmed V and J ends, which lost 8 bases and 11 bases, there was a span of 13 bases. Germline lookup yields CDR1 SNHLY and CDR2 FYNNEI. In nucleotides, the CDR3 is TGTGCCAGCCGAGCCGGGGGAGCCCAGCATTTT. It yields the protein CASRAGGAQHF.

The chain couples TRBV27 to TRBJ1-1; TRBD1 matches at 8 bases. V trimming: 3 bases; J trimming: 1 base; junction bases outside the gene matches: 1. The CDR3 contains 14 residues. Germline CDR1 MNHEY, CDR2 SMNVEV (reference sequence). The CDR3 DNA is TGTGCCAGCAGTTTCACAGGGGGGAACACTGAAGCTTTCTTT. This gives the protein CASSFTGGNTEAFF.

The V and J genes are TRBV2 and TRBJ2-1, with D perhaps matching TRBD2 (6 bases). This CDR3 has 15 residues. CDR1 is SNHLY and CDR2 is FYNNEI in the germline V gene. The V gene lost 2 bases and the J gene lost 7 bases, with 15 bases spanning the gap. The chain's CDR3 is CASSELASFKNEQFF. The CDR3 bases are TGTGCCAGCAGTGAACTAGCGTCATTTAAGAATGAGCAGTTCTTC.

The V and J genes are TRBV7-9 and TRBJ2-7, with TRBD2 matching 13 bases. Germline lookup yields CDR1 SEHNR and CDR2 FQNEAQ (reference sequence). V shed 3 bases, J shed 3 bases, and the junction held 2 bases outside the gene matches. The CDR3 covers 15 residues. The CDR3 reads CASSFGLAGVYEQYF. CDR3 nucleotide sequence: TGTGCCAGCAGCTTCGGACTAGCGGGGGTCTACGAGCAGTACTTC.

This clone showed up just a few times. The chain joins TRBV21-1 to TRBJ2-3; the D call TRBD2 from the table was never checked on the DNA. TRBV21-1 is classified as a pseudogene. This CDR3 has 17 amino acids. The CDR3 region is CASSKVGGTSGTDTQYF. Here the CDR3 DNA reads TGTGCCAGCAGCAAAGTGGGAGGGACTAGCGGCACAGATACGCAGTATTTT.

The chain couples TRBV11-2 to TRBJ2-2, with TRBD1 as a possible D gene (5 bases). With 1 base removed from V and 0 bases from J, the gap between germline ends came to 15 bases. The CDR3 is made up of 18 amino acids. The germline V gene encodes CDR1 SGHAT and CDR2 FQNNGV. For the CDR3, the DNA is TGTGCCAGCAGCTTAGTCCGGCGACAGTCTACGAACACCGGGGAGCTGTTTTTT. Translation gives CASSLVRRQSTNTGELFF.

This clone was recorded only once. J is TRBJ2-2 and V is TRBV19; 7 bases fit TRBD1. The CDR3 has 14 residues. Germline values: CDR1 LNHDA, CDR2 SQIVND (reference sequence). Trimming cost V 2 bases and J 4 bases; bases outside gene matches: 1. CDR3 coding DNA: TGTGCCAGTAGTATAACAGGGGCCACCGGGGAGCTGTTTTTT. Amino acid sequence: CASSITGATGELFF.

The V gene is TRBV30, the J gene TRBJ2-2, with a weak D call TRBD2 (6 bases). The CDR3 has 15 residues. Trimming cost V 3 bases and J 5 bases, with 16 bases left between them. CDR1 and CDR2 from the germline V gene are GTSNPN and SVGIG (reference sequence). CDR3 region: CAWSAGLTITGELFF. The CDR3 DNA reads TGTGCCTGGAGCGCGGGGCTTACCATAACCGGGGAGCTGTTTTTT.

The CDR3: CASSLLTGELNYGYTF. In nucleotides, the CDR3 is TGTGCCAGCAGCCTTCTGACAGGGGAGCTTAACTATGGCTACACCTTC. This chain joins TRBV3-1 (or the pseudogene TRBV3-2) and TRBJ1-2, with 8 nucleotides matching TRBD1. The V gene end was trimmed by 4 bases and the J gene end by 1 base; junction bases not matched to a gene: 8. The germline CDR1 and CDR2 sequences are LGHDT and YNNKEL (reference sequence). CDR3 size: 16 residues.

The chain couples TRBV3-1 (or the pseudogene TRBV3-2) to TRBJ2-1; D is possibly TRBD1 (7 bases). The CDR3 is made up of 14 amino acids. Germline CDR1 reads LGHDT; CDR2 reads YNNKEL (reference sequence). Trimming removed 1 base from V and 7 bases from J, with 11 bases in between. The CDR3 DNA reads TGTGCCAGCAGCCAAGTCCCAGGGGGGAATGAGCAGTTCTTC. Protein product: CASSQVPGGNEQFF.